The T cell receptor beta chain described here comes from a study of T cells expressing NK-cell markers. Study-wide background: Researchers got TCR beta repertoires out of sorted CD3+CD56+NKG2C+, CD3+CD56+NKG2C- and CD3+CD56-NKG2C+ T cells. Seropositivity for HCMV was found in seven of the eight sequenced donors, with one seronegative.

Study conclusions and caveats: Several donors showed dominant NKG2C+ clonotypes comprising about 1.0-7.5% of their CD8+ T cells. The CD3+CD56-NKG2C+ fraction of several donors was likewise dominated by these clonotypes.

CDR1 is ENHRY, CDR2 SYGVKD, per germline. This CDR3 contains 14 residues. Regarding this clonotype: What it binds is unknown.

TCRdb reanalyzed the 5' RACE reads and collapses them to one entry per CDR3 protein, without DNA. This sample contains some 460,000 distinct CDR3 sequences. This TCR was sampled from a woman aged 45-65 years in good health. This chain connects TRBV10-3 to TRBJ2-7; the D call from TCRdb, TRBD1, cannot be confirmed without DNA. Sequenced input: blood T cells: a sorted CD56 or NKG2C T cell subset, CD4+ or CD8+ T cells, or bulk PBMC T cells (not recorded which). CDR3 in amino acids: CAMSAVRTGKEQYF.